Following are 22 T cell receptor beta chains from one sample sequenced in a study of blood T cells in healthy people across ages. Then a second PCR, running about 6 to 12 cycles, was carried out with a sample-barcoded 5' primer and a J-beta primer mix. TCRdb itself ran the 5' RACE reads through MiXCR, one entry per CDR3 protein. The table lists more than 800,000 distinct CDR3 sequences, less than 35% of them singletons. Sequenced: blood. These TCRs come from a woman of 80 years or more in good health.

In its sample, this clonotype was seen many times. V usage is TRBV4-3 and J usage is TRBJ2-1, with 10 bases fitting TRBD1. Unmatched junction bases numbered 7, after V lost 3 bases and J lost 5 bases. Germline V gene data show CDR1 as LGHNA and CDR2 as YSLEER. The CDR3 loop spans 16 amino acids. The CDR3 loop reads CASSQGQGNGNNEQFF. DNA for the CDR3: TGCGCCAGCAGCCAGGGACAGGGGAATGGTAACAATGAGCAGTTCTTC.

The chain carries TRBV5-1 and TRBJ2-3, with 9 positions matching TRBD2. Per germline, CDR1 SGHRS and CDR2 YFSETQ. The CDR3 has 16 amino acids. Trimming at V came to 0 bases and at J to 2 bases, leaving 4 bases not matched to a gene. The CDR3 here is CASSLGSSGATDTQYF. The CDR3 DNA is TGCGCCAGCAGCTTGGGTTCTAGCGGGGCCACAGATACGCAGTATTTT.

V is TRBV5-1 and J is TRBJ2-1; 9 nucleotides line up with TRBD2. CDR1 is SGHRS and CDR2 is YFSETQ in the germline V gene. The CDR3 covers 15 residues. The trim removed 4 bases at V and 6 bases at J, leaving 8 bases unmatched. CDR3: CASSPTGGGANEQFF. In DNA, the CDR3 is TGCGCCAGCAGCCCGACTGGCGGGGGGGCCAATGAGCAGTTCTTC.

This clonotype showed up many times. The rearrangement links TRBV20-1 to TRBJ2-1; tentatively, D is TRBD1 (5 bases). The germline V gene has CDR1 DFQATT and CDR2 SNEGSKA (reference sequence). The CDR3 spans 15 residues. V gave up 1 base and J gave up 8 bases, with 18 bases separating them. The CDR3 loop is CSARGGVTSPHEQFF. The CDR3 coding sequence is TGCAGTGCTAGAGGGGGCGTCACATCCCCCCATGAGCAGTTCTTC.

The genes are TRBV6-5 and TRBJ1-1; possibly TRBD1 for D (5 bases). V lost 6 bases and J lost 4, with 12 bases in between. The V gene's germline CDR1 is MNHEY and CDR2 SVGAGI. The length of the CDR3 is 13 residues. The CDR3 protein is CASRGPRGTEAFF. The CDR3 nucleotides are TGTGCCAGCAGGGGACCTCGAGGCACTGAAGCTTTCTTT.

The chain has TRBV13 and TRBJ2-7, with TRBD1 identical over 7 bases. Per the germline V gene, CDR1 is PRHDT and CDR2 is FYEKMQ (reference sequence). The CDR3 loop spans 15 amino acids. Losses at the gene ends were 4 bases for V and 0 bases for J; bases not matched to a gene: 6. CDR3 nucleotides: TGTGCCAGCAGCTCGACAGGGCCCAGCTCCTACGAGCAGTACTTC. Its protein is CASSSTGPSSYEQYF. Full variable domain (outside the CDR3, taken from reference TRBV13 and TRBJ2-7): AAGVIQSPRHLIKEKRETATLKCYPIPRHDTVYWYQQGPGQDPQFLISFYEKMQSDKGSIPDRFSAQQFSDYHSELNMSSLELGDSALYFCASSSTGPSSYEQYFGPGTRLTVT.

Remarks on this clonotype: A read error is possible here, since a much larger clone lies one base away. The chain is built from TRBV5-1 and TRBJ1-2; tentative D call: TRBD1 (5 bases). Germline V CDR1 and CDR2: SGHRS, YFSETQ. The CDR3 contains 15 residues. The CDR3 nucleotides read TGCGCCGGCAGCTTGGCCGGGACGCATCGTGATGGCTACACCTTC. Its translation is CAGSLAGTHRDGYTF.

On this clonotype itself: Its ends do not fully match the called genes, so a read error is possible. V and J are TRBV12-3 or TRBV12-4 and TRBJ2-1; 11 bases are shared with TRBD2. The CDR3 extends over 16 amino acids. CDR3 DNA sequence: TGTGCCAGCAGTCCCCGACTAGCGGGACCCTACCATGAGCAGTTCTTC. This encodes CASSPRLAGPYHEQFF.

This clonotype was counted a few times. The rearrangement joins TRBV12-3 or TRBV12-4 to TRBJ1-1; a possible D gene is TRBD1 (5 bases). This CDR3 has 15 amino acids. The V end was cut by 5 bases, the J end by 2 bases, with 15 bases between. The chain's CDR3 is CASSGSGRTNTEAFF. CDR3 nucleotide sequence: TGTGCCAGCAGTGGGTCGGGGCGGACCAACACTGAAGCTTTCTTT.

This clonotype appeared once. The rearrangement uses TRBV20-1 and TRBJ2-7; 7 bases map to TRBD1. Germline CDR1 and CDR2: DFQATT and SNEGSKA (reference sequence). This CDR3 spans 14 amino acids. The V gene end was trimmed by 4 bases and the J gene end by 0 bases; junction bases not matched to a gene: 6. CDR3 in amino acids: CSATKRDSSYEQYF. CDR3 nucleotide sequence: TGCAGTGCTACTAAAAGGGACAGCTCCTACGAGCAGTACTTC.

This clonotype has only a few counts. The V gene is TRBV3-1, the J gene TRBJ2-3, with 9 nucleotides matching TRBD2. Germline CDR1 and CDR2: LGHDT and YNNKEL (reference sequence). The CDR3 consists of 18 residues. The V gene end was trimmed by 0 bases and the J gene end by 1 base; junction bases not matched to a gene: 8. In DNA, the CDR3 is TGTGCCAGCAGCCAAGATCCTGGCGGGGGGGCGGGCACAGATACGCAGTATTTT. Protein sequence: CASSQDPGGGAGTDTQYF.

In its sample, this clonotype was seen a few times. A clone one base away is much larger, so this may be a read error. The chain is built from TRBV20-1 and TRBJ1-5, with D perhaps TRBD1 (5 bases). This CDR3 comprises 15 residues. Germline-derived CDR1 and CDR2 are DFQATT and SNEGSKA (reference sequence). Here the CDR3 reads CGARANQGSNQPQHF. CDR3 nucleotides: TGCGGTGCTAGAGCCAATCAGGGTTCCAATCAGCCCCAGCATTTT.

CDR3 DNA: TGTGCCAGCAGTGAATTTACAGGGGCAACTAATGAAAAACTGTTTTTT. Translating gives CASSEFTGATNEKLFF. The chain links TRBV6-1 to TRBJ1-4; 7 nucleotides match TRBD1. V was pared by 2 bases and J by 0 bases, with 3 bases of the junction left unmatched. Germline V gives CDR1 MNHNS, CDR2 SASEGT. The CDR3 has 16 amino acids.

This clonotype was counted many times. The chain couples TRBV6-2 or TRBV6-3 to TRBJ2-1; 9 bases line up with TRBD2. CDR3 length: 15 amino acids. J gave up 3 bases and V 7 bases, and 7 bases lay outside the gene matches. CDR1 is MNHEY and CDR2 is SVGEGT in the germline V gene. The CDR3 nucleotides are TGTGCCAGCAAATCGGCGGGGGGGGACTACAATGAGCAGTTCTTC. Translated, it gives CASKSAGGDYNEQFF.

The chain couples TRBV12-3 or TRBV12-4 to TRBJ2-1; tentative D call: TRBD2 (6 bases). With 3 bases removed from V and 5 bases from J, the gap between germline ends came to 11 bases. The CDR3 runs 14 residues. The CDR3 DNA reads TGTGCCAGCAGTTTCTTGGGAGGTGACAATGAGCAGTTCTTC. This encodes CASSFLGGDNEQFF.

The J gene is TRBJ1-6, the V gene TRBV6-2 or TRBV6-3; no clear D gene. With 4 bases removed from V and 0 bases from J, the gap between germline ends came to 10 bases. The length of the CDR3 is 16 residues. Germline loops: CDR1 MNHEY, CDR2 SVGEGT. The CDR3 protein is CASSCGRNSYNSPLHF. In DNA form, the CDR3 reads TGTGCCAGCAGTTGCGGGAGGAACTCCTATAATTCACCCCTCCACTTT.

The CDR3 region is CASSLRTGSPTEAFF. The CDR3 region has the DNA TGTGCCAGCAGCCTGCGGACAGGGAGCCCCACCGAAGCTTTCTTT. The rearrangement links TRBV7-2 to TRBJ1-1; 8 nucleotides match TRBD1. Germline CDR1 SGHTA, CDR2 FQGNSA. Unmatched junction bases numbered 13, after V lost 5 bases and J lost 8 bases. The CDR3 has 15 residues.

As regards this clonotype: A much larger clone sits a single nucleotide away, making a read error possible. The chain uses TRBV7-2 and TRBJ2-7; 10 bases match TRBD1. The CDR3 length is 14 residues. V shed 5 bases and J 6 bases; nucleotides not matched to a gene: 7. Looked up from germline, CDR1 is SGHTA and CDR2 is FQGNSA. The chain's CDR3 is CASSVRDRGGEQYF. CDR3 DNA sequence: TGTGCCAGCAGCGTCCGGGACAGGGGTGGCGAGCAGTACTTC.

The sample holds many counts of this clonotype. The chain is built from TRBV5-6 and TRBJ2-5; 10 bases agree with TRBD1. This CDR3 has 15 amino acids. The junction had 7 bases not matched to a gene; V was cut back by 3 bases and J by 5 bases. CDR1 and CDR2 (germline): SGHDT, YYEEEE. The CDR3, as DNA: TGTGCCAGCAGCTGGGGACAGGGGATAGGGGAGACCCAGTACTTC. It encodes CASSWGQGIGETQYF.

CDR3 DNA: TGTGCCGCCAGTGGACAGGGCACTATTCCCTACACCTTC. Amino acid sequence: CAASGQGTIPYTF. This rearrangement joins TRBV2 to TRBJ1-2; 8 nucleotides agree with TRBD1. Trimming removed 11 bases from V and 10 bases from J; junction bases left unmatched: 15. Per the germline V gene, CDR1 is SNHLY and CDR2 is FYNNEI. The CDR3 is 13 amino acids.

This clonotype was seen only a few times. The genes are TRBV6-2 or TRBV6-3 and TRBJ1-5; possibly TRBD1 for D (5 bases). V was cut by 8 bases and J by 2 bases, with 19 bases left in between. The germline V gene has CDR1 MNHEY and CDR2 SVGEGT. This CDR3 region has 16 residues. As DNA, the CDR3 is TGTGCCAGCCAATTTTACGGGGACCGAGGCAATCAGCCCCAGCATTTT. The encoded protein is CASQFYGDRGNQPQHF.

This chain connects TRBV27 to TRBJ2-5, with TRBD2 matching over 12 bases. Per the germline V gene, CDR1 is MNHEY and CDR2 is SMNVEV (reference sequence). The V segment lost 5 bases and the J segment 5 bases; nucleotides outside the gene matches: 9. This CDR3 is built from 16 residues. The DNA of the CDR3 is TGTGCCAGCAGTAGACCTAGCGGGGGGGCCCTTGAGACCCAGTACTTC. This translates into CASSRPSGGALETQYF.